Below are 11 T cell receptor beta chains sequenced from a single sample in a study of T cells expressing NK-cell markers. From the 5' RACE reads, TCRdb lists one entry per CDR3 protein and no DNA. The data show some 440,000 distinct CDR3 sequences, and the top ten clones hold approximately 1.5%. The sequenced sample consisted of blood T cells: a sorted CD56 or NKG2C T cell subset, CD4+ or CD8+ T cells, or bulk PBMC T cells (not recorded which). The receptors come from a woman between 45 and 60 years old in good health.

The V call is TRBV24-1, the J call TRBJ2-3; TCRdb's D call, TRBD2, is unchecked because there is no DNA. Germline lookup yields CDR1 KGHDR and CDR2 SFDVKD. The CDR3 runs to 13 residues. The CDR3 protein is CATSDFSRDTQYF.

The chain links TRBV5-1 to TRBJ2-1; the TCRdb D gene call, TRBD1, has no DNA to confirm it. This CDR3 comprises 15 residues. Germline V lookup: CDR1 SGHRS, CDR2 YFSETQ. CDR3 loop: CASSLAAQAGTEQFF.

The CDR3 is CATSDSPYEQFF. J is TRBJ2-1 and V is TRBV24-1; TCRdb reports TRBD1, a call that lacks DNA to check it against. CDR3 size: 12 residues. The V gene's germline CDR1 is KGHDR and CDR2 SFDVKD.

V gene TRBV7-8 combines with J gene TRBJ2-4; TCRdb reports TRBD2, a call that lacks DNA to check it against. Per the germline V gene, CDR1 is SGHVS and CDR2 is FQNEAQ. This CDR3 spans 14 amino acids. The chain's CDR3 is CASSLKRTSNIQYF. The complete variable domain, with remaining parts taken from reference TRBV7-8 and TRBJ2-4, reads GAGVSQSPRYKVAKRGQDVALRCDPISGHVSLFWYQQALGQGPEFLTYFQNEAQLDKSGLPSDRFFAERPEGSVSTLKIQRTQQEDSAVYLCASSLKRTSNIQYFGAGTRLSVL.

The chain is built from TRBV12-3 or TRBV12-4 and TRBJ1-5; with no DNA, the TCRdb D assignment of TRBD1 cannot be verified. The CDR3 is 16 amino acids. This CDR3 is CASSLDLQGRGQPQHF.

V and J are TRBV11-2 and TRBJ1-1; TCRdb outputs TRBD1, but without DNA this stays unchecked. Per germline, CDR1 SGHAT and CDR2 FQNNGV. CDR3 length: 14 residues. The CDR3 region is CASSPTRGLTEAFF.

V and J are TRBV4-1 and TRBJ1-4; the D gene TCRdb calls, TRBD1, cannot be checked with no DNA. Germline V gene data show CDR1 as MGHRA and CDR2 as YSYEKL. The length of the CDR3 is 14 residues. The CDR3 reads CASSGGPTNEKLFF.

The chain links TRBV12-3 or TRBV12-4 to TRBJ1-5; as DNA is missing, the TRBD1 call by TCRdb cannot be tested. This CDR3 spans 17 amino acids. CDR3 amino acids: CASSLGSQGRRNQPQHF.

V gene TRBV11-2 combines with J gene TRBJ2-3; the TCRdb call, TRBD1, lacks DNA for checking. The CDR3 is 16 residues long. Germline lookup yields CDR1 SGHAT and CDR2 FQNNGV. The CDR3 is CASSSARTGLTDTQYF.

This rearrangement joins TRBV2 to TRBJ2-1; TCRdb reports TRBD2, a call that lacks DNA to check it against. There are 15 residues in the CDR3. CDR1 SNHLY and CDR2 FYNNEI come from the germline V gene. The CDR3: CASSLSGRALGEQFF.

This chain's CDR3 is CASSVAGGVTDTQYF. This chain connects TRBV12-3 or TRBV12-4 to TRBJ2-3; TCRdb's D gene call, TRBD2, goes unchecked for lack of DNA. The CDR3 contains 15 residues.